The 11 T cell receptor beta chains presented below share a single source sample, sequenced in a study of T-cell reconstitution after alpha-beta-depleted transplantation in children. The TCRbeta library was prepared with unique molecular identifiers. In TCRdb, the PCR reads were re-called with MiXCR into one record per CDR3 protein. Altogether about 440,000 distinct CDR3 sequences are present, approximately 42% being singletons, with the ten largest covering 27%. The input for sequencing was PBMCs, taken before TCRalphabeta/CD19-depleted stem cell transplant. Receptors were obtained from a girl aged 2-10 years with aplastic anemia, due to receive a stem cell transplant.

This clonotype has ten or more counts. The rearrangement uses TRBV20-1 and TRBJ1-6, with TRBD1 identical over 9 bases. The ends lost 3 bases at V and 7 bases at J; junction bases unmatched: 7. Germline values: CDR1 DFQATT, CDR2 SNEGSKA (reference sequence). The CDR3 extends over 15 amino acids. The CDR3 nucleotides read TGCAGTGCTAGTTCCGGGACAGGGAAAAATTCACCCCTCCACTTT. It is translated as CSASSGTGKNSPLHF.

The rearrangement joins TRBV5-1 to TRBJ2-2; 7 bases agree with TRBD1. Germline-derived CDR1 and CDR2 are SGHRS and YFSETQ. The ends lost 6 bases at V and 5 bases at J; junction bases unmatched: 4. The CDR3 has 13 residues. The CDR3 protein is CASTQTGTGELFF. The CDR3 DNA follows: TGCGCCAGCACCCAGACAGGGACCGGGGAGCTGTTTTTT.

This clonotype has ten or more counts. The chain has TRBV4-3 and TRBJ2-1; perhaps D is TRBD1 or TRBD2 (5 bases each). This CDR3 has 16 amino acids. Trimming left V 5 bases short and J 5 bases short, with 19 bases between. Germline V gene data show CDR1 as LGHNA and CDR2 as YSLEER. CDR3 region: CASSLDGDLRDNEQFF. The CDR3 nucleotides are TGCGCCAGCAGCTTAGATGGGGACCTCCGGGACAATGAGCAGTTCTTC.

V is TRBV7-9 and J is TRBJ2-7; weak D call: TRBD2 (5 bases). This CDR3 has 15 residues. V lost 3 bases and J lost 5, with 17 bases in between. Germline V gene lookup returns CDR1 SEHNR and CDR2 FQNEAQ (reference sequence). The CDR3 region has the DNA TGTGCCAGCAGCTTCCTACCCGGGGTGGGAGACGAGCAGTACTTC. It codes for CASSFLPGVGDEQYF.

This clonotype was seen just once. This may be a read error: a much more frequent sequence differs by one nucleotide. J is TRBJ2-2 and V is TRBV3-1; tentative D call: TRBD1 (6 bases). This CDR3 is 16 amino acids long. Germline CDR1 LGHDT, CDR2 YNNKEL (reference sequence). CDR3 DNA sequence: TGTGCCAGCAGCCAGACAGGATCGGTGAACTCCGGGGAGCTGTTTTTT. This gives the protein CASSQTGSVNSGELFF. Looking up the rest from reference TRBV3-1 and TRBJ2-2 gives the full variable domain: DTAVSQTPKYLVTQMGNDKSIKCEQNLGHDTMYWYKQDSKKFLKIMFSYNNKELIINETVPNRFSPKSPDKAHLNLHINSLELGDSAVYFCASSQTGSVNSGELFFGEGSRLTVL.

The genes are TRBV29-1 and TRBJ2-1; D is possibly TRBD1 (5 bases). V gave up 4 bases and J gave up 6 bases, with 22 bases separating them. CDR1 and CDR2 (germline): SQVTM, ANQGSEA. The length of the CDR3 is 16 residues. CDR3: CSVGGRADSRGNEQFF. Written as DNA, the CDR3 is TGCAGCGTTGGGGGCCGAGCAGACTCAAGGGGCAATGAGCAGTTCTTC.

The chain is built from TRBV20-1 and TRBJ2-1; 12 bases match TRBD2. The CDR3 contains 14 residues. V was pared by 5 bases and J by 8 bases, with 7 bases of the junction left unmatched. In germline, CDR1 is DFQATT, CDR2 SNEGSKA (reference sequence). Here the CDR3 DNA reads TGCAGTGCTCTGACTAGCGGGAGAGTCGATGAGCAGTTCTTC. Translated: CSALTSGRVDEQFF.

This clonotype was counted many times. The chain couples TRBV27 to TRBJ2-1, with D possibly being TRBD2 (5 bases). The germline V gene has CDR1 MNHEY and CDR2 SMNVEV (reference sequence). This CDR3 has 14 residues. The V gene lost 5 bases and the J gene lost 5 bases, with 13 bases spanning the gap. The CDR3 loop is CASSALRAHNEQFF. For the CDR3, the DNA is TGTGCCAGCAGTGCGTTGAGGGCCCACAATGAGCAGTTCTTC.

The rearrangement uses TRBV9 and TRBJ2-7; perhaps TRBD2 as D (5 bases). Germline CDR1 SGDLS, CDR2 YYNGEE. The CDR3 consists of 12 residues. Deletions cut 9 bases from V and 0 bases from J, with 10 bases between. CDR3 nucleotides: TGTGCCATTGGGAGAAGCTCCTACGAGCAGTACTTC. Translation gives CAIGRSSYEQYF. Filled out from reference TRBV9 and TRBJ2-7, the complete variable domain reads DSGVTQTPKHLITATGQRVTLRCSPRSGDLSVYWYQQSLDQGLQFLIQYYNGEERAKGNILERFSAQQFPDLHSELNLSSLELGDSALYFCAIGRSSYEQYFGPGTRLTVT.

CDR3 DNA sequence: TGTGCCAGCAGTGAAGGCTTCGAGAGGTCCTACACTGAAGCTTTCTTT. Encoded protein: CASSEGFERSYTEAFF. The chain is built from TRBV25-1 and TRBJ1-1; D is unresolved. CDR3 length equals 16 residues. Deletions cut 2 bases from V and 3 bases from J, with 16 bases between. Germline-derived CDR1 and CDR2 are MGHDK and SYGVNS. The full variable domain, in which reference TRBV25-1 and TRBJ1-1 provide the parts outside the CDR3, is EADIYQTPRYLVIGTGKKITLECSQTMGHDKMYWYQQDPGMELHLIHYSYGVNSTEKGDLSSESTVSRIRTEHFPLTLESARPSHTSQYLCASSEGFERSYTEAFFGQGTRLTVV.

Ten or more counts support this clonotype. The J gene is TRBJ2-5, the V gene TRBV10-3, with a weak D call TRBD1 (6 bases). V was cut by 6 bases and J by 1 base, with 9 bases left in between. The germline V gene encodes CDR1 ENHRY and CDR2 SYGVKD. The CDR3 length is 13 residues. The CDR3 DNA sequence: TGTGCCATCAGGGACAGAAGCCAAGAGACCCAGTACTTC. Translating gives CAIRDRSQETQYF.